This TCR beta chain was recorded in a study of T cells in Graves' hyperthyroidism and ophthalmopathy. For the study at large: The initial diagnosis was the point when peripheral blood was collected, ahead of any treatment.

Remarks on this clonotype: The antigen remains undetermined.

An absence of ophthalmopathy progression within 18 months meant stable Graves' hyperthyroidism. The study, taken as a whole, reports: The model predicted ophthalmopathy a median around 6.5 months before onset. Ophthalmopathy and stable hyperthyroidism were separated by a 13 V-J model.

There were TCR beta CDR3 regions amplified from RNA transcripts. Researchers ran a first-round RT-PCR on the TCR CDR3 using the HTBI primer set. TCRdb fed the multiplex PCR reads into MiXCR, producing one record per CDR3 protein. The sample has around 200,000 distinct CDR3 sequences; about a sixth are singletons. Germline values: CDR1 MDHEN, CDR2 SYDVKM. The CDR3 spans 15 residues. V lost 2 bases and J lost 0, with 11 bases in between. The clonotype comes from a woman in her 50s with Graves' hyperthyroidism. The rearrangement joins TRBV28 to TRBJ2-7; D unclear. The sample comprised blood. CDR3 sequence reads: CASSLVPAPSYEQYF. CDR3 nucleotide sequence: TGTGCCAGCAGTTTAGTCCCAGCACCCTCCTACGAGCAGTACTTC.